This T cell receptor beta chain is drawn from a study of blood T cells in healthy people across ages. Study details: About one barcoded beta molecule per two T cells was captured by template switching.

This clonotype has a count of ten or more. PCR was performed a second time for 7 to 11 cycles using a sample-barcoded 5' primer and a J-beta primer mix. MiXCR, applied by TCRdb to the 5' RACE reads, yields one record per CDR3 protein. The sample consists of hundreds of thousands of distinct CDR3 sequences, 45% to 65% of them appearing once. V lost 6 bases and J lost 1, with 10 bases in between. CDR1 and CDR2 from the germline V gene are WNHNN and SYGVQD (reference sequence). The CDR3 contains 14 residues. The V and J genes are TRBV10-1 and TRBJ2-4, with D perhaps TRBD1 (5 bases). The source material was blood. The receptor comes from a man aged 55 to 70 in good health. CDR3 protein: CASSGGAAKNIQYF. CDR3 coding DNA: TGCGCCAGCAGCGGTGGGGCCGCCAAAAACATTCAGTACTTC.